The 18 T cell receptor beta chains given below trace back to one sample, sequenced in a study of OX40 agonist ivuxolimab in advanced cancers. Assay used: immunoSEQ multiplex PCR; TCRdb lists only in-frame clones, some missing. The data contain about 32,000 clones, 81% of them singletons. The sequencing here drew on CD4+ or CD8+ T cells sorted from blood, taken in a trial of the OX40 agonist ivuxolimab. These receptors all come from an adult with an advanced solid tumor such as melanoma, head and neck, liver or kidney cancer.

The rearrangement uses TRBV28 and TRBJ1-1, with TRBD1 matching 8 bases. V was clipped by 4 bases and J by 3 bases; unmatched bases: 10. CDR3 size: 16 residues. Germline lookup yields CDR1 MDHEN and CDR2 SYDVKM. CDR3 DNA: TGTGCCAGCAGTTCCCCGACCGGGACAGGCTACACTGAAGCTTTCTTT. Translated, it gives CASSSPTGTGYTEAFF.

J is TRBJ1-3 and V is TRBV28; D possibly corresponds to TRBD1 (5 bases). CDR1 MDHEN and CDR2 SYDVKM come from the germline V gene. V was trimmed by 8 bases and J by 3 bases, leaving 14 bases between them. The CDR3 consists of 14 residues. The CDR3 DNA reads TGTGCCAGCGGGTCTTGGGACGTTGGAAACACCATATATTTT. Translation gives CASGSWDVGNTIYF. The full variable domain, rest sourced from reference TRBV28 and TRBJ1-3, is DVKVTQSSRYLVKRTGEKVFLECVQDMDHENMFWYRQDPGLGLRLIYFSYDVKMKEKGDIPEGYSVSREKKERFSLILESASTNQTSMYLCASGSWDVGNTIYFGEGSWLTVV.

The CDR3 protein is CASSSLGGYWLNTEAFF. The CDR3 DNA is TGTGCCAGCAGCTCGCTGGGGGGCTATTGGTTGAACACTGAAGCTTTCTTT. V gene TRBV7-3 combines with J gene TRBJ1-1; tentatively, D is TRBD1 (6 bases). This CDR3 spans 17 amino acids. The V end was cut by 4 bases, the J end by 0 bases, with 18 bases between. Germline assignment: CDR1 SGHTA and CDR2 FQGTGA.

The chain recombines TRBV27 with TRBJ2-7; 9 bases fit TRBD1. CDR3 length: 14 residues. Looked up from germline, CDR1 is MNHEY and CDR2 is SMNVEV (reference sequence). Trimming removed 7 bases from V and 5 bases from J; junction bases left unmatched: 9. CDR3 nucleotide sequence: TGTGCCAGCACCCCGGGACAGGGATTAAACGAGCAGTACTTC. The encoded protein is CASTPGQGLNEQYF.

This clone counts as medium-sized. CDR3 bases: TGTGCCAGCAGCTCCGAGGGAACTGAAGCTTTCTTT. It specifies CASSSEGTEAFF. The chain couples TRBV5-4 to TRBJ1-1; no reliable D call. With 3 bases removed from V and 5 bases from J, the gap between germline ends came to 8 bases. This CDR3 region has 12 residues. Germline loops: CDR1 SGHNT, CDR2 YYREEE (reference sequence).

The CDR3 sequence is CASSPYLNTEAFF. Here the CDR3 DNA reads TGTGCCAGCAGCCCGTACCTTAACACTGAAGCTTTCTTT. The chain joins TRBV7-2 to TRBJ1-1, with D unclear. CDR1 is SGHTA, CDR2 FQGNSA, per germline. This CDR3 is 13 amino acids long. The germline V and J ends were trimmed by 5 bases and 2 bases, with 9 bases remaining between them.

The CDR3: CASSARQGAGNTEAFF. In DNA, the CDR3 is TGTGCCAGCAGTGCTCGACAGGGGGCAGGGAACACTGAAGCTTTCTTT. The V gene is TRBV28, the J gene TRBJ1-1, with TRBD1 matching 10 bases. The CDR3 is 16 residues long. Germline CDR1 is MDHEN and CDR2 is SYDVKM. V lost 5 bases to trimming and J lost 1 base; unmatched junction nucleotides: 7.

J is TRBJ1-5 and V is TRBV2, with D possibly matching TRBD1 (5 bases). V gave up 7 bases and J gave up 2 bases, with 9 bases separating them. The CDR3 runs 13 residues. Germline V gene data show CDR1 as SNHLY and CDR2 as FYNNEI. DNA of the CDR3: TGTGCCAGCACATGGGACGGCAATCAGCCCCAGCATTTT. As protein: CASTWDGNQPQHF.

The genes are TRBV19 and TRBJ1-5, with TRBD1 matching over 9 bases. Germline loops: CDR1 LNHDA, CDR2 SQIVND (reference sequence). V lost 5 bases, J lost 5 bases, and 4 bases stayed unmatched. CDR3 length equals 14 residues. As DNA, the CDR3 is TGTGCCAGTAGTGGACAGGGGAGGGATCAGCCCCAGCATTTT. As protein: CASSGQGRDQPQHF. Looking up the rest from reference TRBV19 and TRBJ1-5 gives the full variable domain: DGGITQSPKYLFRKEGQNVTLSCEQNLNHDAMYWYRQDPGQGLRLIYYSQIVNDFQKGDIAEGYSVSREKKESFPLTVTSAQKNPTAFYLCASSGQGRDQPQHFGDGTRLSIL.

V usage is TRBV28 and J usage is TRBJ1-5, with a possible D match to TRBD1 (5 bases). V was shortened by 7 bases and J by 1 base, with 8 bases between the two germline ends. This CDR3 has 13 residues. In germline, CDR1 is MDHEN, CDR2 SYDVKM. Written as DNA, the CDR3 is TGTGCCAGCAAGGGGCAGAGCAATCAGCCCCAGCATTTT. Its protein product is CASKGQSNQPQHF. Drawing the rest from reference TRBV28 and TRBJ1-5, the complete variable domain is DVKVTQSSRYLVKRTGEKVFLECVQDMDHENMFWYRQDPGLGLRLIYFSYDVKMKEKGDIPEGYSVSREKKERFSLILESASTNQTSMYLCASKGQSNQPQHFGDGTRLSIL.

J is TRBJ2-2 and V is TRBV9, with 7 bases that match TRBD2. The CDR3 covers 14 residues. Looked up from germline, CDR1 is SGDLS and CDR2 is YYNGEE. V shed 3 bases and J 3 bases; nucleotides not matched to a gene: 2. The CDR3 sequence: CASSEAGHTGELFF. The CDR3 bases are TGTGCCAGCAGCGAAGCGGGACACACCGGGGAGCTGTTTTTT.

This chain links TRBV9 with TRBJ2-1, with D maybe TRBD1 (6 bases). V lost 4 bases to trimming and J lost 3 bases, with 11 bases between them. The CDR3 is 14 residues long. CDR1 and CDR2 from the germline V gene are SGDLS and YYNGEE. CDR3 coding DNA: TGTGCCAGCAGCCTCACAGGGTTCTACAATGAGCAGTTCTTC. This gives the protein CASSLTGFYNEQFF. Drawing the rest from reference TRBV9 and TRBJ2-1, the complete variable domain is DSGVTQTPKHLITATGQRVTLRCSPRSGDLSVYWYQQSLDQGLQFLIQYYNGEERAKGNILERFSAQQFPDLHSELNLSSLELGDSALYFCASSLTGFYNEQFFGPGTRLTVL.

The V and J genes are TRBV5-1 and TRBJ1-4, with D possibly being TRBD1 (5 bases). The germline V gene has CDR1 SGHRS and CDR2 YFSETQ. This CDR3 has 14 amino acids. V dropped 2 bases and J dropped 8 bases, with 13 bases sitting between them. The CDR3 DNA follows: TGCGCCAGCAGCTTAATGGGGACGGGCGAAAAACTGTTTTTT. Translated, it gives CASSLMGTGEKLFF.

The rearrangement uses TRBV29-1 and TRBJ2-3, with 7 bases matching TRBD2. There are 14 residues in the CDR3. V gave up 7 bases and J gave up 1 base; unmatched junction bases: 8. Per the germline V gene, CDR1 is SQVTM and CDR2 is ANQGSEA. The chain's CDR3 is CSAPSSGRTDTQYF. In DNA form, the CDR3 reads TGCAGCGCTCCATCTAGCGGACGCACAGATACGCAGTATTTT.

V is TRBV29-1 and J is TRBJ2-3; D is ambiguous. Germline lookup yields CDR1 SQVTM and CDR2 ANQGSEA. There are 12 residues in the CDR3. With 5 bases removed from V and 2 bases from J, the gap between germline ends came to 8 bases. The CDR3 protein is CSVLLDTDTQYF. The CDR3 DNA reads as TGCAGCGTTCTGCTAGACACAGATACGCAGTATTTT.

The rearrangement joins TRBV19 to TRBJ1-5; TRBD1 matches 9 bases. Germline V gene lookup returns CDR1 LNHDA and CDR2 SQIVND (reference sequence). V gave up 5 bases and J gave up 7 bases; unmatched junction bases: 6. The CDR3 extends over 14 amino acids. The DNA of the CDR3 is TGTGCCAGTAGTCCCCCGACAGGGGGGCAGCCCCAGCATTTT. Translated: CASSPPTGGQPQHF.

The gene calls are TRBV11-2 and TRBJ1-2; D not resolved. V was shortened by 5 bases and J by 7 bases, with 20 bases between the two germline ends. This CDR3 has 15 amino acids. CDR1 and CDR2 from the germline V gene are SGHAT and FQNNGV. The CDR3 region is CASSRPQTMRSGYTF. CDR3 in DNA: TGTGCCAGCAGCAGACCCCAAACTATGCGGTCTGGCTACACCTTC.

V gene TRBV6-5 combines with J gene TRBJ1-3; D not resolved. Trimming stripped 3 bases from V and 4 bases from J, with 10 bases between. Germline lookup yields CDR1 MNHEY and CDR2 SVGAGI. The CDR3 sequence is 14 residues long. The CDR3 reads CASSYSGPGNTIYF. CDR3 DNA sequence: TGTGCCAGCAGTTATTCAGGTCCGGGAAACACCATATATTTT.